The present TCR beta chain was sequenced within a study of T-cell reconstitution after alpha-beta-depleted transplantation in children (dated by TCRdb to the mid-2010s). A note on the overall study: T-cell immune reconstitution after TCRalphabeta/CD19-depleted allogeneic hematopoietic cell transplantation in children was quantitatively tracked in the study by means of TCR repertoire profiling.

CDR1 MNHEY and CDR2 SMNVEV were looked up in the germline V gene (reference sequence). The CDR3, cysteine through phenylalanine, is 14 amino acids long. Only the CDR3 region is kept as DNA, spanning 42 bases read in frame from base 1. V loses 5 bases, J loses 5 bases, and the germline ends lie 10 bases apart. This clonotype was seen more than once but under ten times. Its binding antigen is unknown. Per-nucleotide qualities are absent, and no much larger clonotype sits a single base away. Library preparation was by PCR. For sequencing, an Illumina HiSeq 2500 was employed. TCR library preparation used molecular barcoding, with unique molecular identifiers applied to normalize quantification of the TCRbeta repertoire. Through fastp at Q25 and MiXCR, TCRdb rebuilt clones from the public reads, retaining in-frame beta chains. Under each unique CDR3 protein, matching rows form one entry showing the most common genes and DNA. For this sample there are some 550,000 distinct CDR3 sequences; approximately 20% appear just once. Less than 4% of the sample lies in the top ten.

This chain joins TRBV27 to TRBJ1-6; matching of 6 bases hints at TRBD1 as the D gene. Here the sequenced sample was PBMCs from the stem cell graft donor, taken from the stem cell graft. This TCR came from a human donor who donated a stem cell graft to a child with acute lymphoblastic leukemia. The nucleotide sequence is TGTGCCAGCAGTGTCGGACAGAATAATTCACCCCTCCACTTT. Its protein is CASSVGQNNSPLHF.